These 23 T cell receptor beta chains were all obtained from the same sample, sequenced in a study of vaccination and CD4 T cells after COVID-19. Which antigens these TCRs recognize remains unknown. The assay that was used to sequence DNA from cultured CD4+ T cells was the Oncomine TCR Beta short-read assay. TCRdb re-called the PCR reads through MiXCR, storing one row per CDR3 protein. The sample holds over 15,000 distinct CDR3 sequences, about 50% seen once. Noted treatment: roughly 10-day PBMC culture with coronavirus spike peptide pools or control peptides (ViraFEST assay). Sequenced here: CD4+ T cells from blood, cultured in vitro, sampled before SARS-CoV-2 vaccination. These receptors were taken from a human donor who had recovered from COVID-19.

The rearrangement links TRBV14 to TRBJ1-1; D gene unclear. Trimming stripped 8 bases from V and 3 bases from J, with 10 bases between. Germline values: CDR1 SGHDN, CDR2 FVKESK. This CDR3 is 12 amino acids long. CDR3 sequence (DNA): TGTGCCAGCGGCAGGCTGTACACTGAAGCTTTCTTT. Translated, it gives CASGRLYTEAFF.

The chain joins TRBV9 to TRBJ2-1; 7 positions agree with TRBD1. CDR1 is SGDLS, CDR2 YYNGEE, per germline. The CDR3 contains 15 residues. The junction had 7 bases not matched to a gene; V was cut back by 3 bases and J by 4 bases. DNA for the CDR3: TGTGCCAGCAGCGAAACCGGGACAGATTACAATGAGCAGTTCTTC. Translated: CASSETGTDYNEQFF.

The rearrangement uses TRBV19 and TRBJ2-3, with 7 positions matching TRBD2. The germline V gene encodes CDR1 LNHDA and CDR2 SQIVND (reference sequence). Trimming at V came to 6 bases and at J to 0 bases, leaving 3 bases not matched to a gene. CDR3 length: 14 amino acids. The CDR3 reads CASSRDYSTDTQYF. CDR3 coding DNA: TGTGCCAGTAGCCGGGACTATAGCACAGATACGCAGTATTTT. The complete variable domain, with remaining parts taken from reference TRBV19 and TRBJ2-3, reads DGGITQSPKYLFRKEGQNVTLSCEQNLNHDAMYWYRQDPGQGLRLIYYSQIVNDFQKGDIAEGYSVSREKKESFPLTVTSAQKNPTAFYLCASSRDYSTDTQYFGPGTRLTVL.

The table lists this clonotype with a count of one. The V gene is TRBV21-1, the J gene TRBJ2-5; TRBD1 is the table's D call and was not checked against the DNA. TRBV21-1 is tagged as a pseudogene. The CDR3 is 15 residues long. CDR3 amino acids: CASSKITGPLETQYF. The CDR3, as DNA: TGTGCCAGCAGCAAAATAACAGGGCCTTTGGAGACCCAGTACTTC.

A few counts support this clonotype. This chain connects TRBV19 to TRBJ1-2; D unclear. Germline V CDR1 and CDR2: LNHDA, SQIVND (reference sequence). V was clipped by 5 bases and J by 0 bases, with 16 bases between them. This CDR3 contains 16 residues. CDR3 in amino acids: CASSDRRQVTNYGYTF. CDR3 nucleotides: TGTGCCAGTAGTGACCGGAGACAAGTCACTAACTATGGCTACACCTTC.

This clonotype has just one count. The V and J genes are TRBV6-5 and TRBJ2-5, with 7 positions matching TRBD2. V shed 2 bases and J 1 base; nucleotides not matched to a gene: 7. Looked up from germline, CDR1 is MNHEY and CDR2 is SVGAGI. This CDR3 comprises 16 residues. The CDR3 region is CASSYRASGRQETQYF. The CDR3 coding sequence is TGTGCCAGCAGTTACAGAGCTAGCGGCCGCCAAGAGACCCAGTACTTC.

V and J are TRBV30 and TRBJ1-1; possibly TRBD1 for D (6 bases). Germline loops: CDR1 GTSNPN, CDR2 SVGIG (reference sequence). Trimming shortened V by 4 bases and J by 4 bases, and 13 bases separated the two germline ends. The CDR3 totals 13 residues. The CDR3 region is CAWNGQRGTEAFF. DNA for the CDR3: TGTGCCTGGAACGGACAGCGGGGCACTGAAGCTTTCTTT. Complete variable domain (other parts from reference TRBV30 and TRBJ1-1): SQTIHQWPATLVQPVGSPLSLECTVEGTSNPNLYWYRQAAGRGLQLLFYSVGIGQISSEVPQNLSASRPQDRQFILSSKKLLLSDSGFYLCAWNGQRGTEAFFGQGTRLTVV.

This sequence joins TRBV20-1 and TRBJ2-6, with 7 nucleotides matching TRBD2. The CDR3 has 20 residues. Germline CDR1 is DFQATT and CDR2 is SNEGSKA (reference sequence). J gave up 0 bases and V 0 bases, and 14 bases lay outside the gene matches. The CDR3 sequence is CSARDLLGAGDYSGANVLTF. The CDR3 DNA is TGCAGTGCTAGAGATCTGTTAGGGGCGGGGGACTACTCTGGGGCCAACGTCCTGACTTTC.

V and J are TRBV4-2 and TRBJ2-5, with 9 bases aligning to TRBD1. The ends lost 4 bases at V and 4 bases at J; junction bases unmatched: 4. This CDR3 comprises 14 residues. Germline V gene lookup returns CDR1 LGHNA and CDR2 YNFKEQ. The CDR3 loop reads CASSREDRGETQYF. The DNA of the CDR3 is TGTGCCAGCAGCCGAGAGGACAGGGGAGAGACCCAGTACTTC.

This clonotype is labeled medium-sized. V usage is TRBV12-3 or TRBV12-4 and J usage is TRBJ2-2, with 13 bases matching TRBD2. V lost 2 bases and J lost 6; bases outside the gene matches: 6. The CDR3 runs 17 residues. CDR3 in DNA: TGTGCCAGCAGTTTACTACTAGCGGGAGGGCCGGCCGGGGAGCTGTTTTTT. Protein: CASSLLLAGGPAGELFF.

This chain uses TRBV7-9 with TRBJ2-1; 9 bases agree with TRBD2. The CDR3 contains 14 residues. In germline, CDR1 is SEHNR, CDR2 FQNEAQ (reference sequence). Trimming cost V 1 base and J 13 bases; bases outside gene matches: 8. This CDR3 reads CASSLVGSGSFQFF. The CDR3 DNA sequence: TGTGCCAGCAGCTTAGTTGGTAGCGGGAGCTTTCAGTTCTTC.

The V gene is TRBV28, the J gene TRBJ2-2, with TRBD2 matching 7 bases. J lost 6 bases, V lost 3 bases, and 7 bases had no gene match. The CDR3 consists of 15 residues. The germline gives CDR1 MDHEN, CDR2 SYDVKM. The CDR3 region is CASSFAREGAGELFF. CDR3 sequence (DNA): TGTGCCAGCAGTTTTGCCAGGGAGGGCGCCGGGGAGCTGTTTTTT.

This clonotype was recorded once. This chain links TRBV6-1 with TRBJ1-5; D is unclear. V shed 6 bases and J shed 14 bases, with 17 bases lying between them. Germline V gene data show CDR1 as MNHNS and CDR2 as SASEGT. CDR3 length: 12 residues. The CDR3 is CASRQTPGREHF. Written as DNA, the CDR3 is TGTGCCAGCAGGCAGACCCCGGGTCGGGAGCATTTT.

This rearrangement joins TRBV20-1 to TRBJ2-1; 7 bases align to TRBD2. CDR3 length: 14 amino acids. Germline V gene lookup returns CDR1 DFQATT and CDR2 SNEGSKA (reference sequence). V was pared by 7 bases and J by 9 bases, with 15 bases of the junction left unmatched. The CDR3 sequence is CSETSRSAASEQFF. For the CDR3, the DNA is TGCAGTGAGACTAGCCGGTCCGCGGCTAGTGAGCAGTTCTTC.

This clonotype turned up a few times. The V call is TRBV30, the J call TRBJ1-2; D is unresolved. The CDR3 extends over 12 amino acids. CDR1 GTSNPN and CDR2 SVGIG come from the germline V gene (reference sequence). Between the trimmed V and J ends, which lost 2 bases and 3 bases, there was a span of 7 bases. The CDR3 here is CAWSIKYYGYTF. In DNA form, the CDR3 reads TGTGCCTGGAGTATAAAGTACTATGGCTACACCTTC.

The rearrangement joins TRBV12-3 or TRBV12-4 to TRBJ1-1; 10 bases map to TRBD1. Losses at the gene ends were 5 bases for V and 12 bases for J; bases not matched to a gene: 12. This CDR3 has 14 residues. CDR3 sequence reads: CASSPPGQGPGSFF. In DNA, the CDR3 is TGTGCCAGCAGTCCTCCGGGACAGGGGCCTGGGTCTTTCTTT.

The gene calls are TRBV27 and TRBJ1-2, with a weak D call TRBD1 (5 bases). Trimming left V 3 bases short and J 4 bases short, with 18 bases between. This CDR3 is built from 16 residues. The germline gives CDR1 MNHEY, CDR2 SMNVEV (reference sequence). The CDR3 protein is CASSLRAIPRGYGYTF. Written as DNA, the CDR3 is TGTGCCAGCAGTTTGCGAGCCATCCCTAGGGGCTATGGCTACACCTTC.

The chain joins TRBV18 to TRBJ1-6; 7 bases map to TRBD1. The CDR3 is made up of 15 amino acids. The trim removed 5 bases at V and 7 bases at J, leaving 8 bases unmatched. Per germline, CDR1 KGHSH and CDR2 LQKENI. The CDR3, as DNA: TGTGCCAGCTCAACCGACAGGGCCAGGAATTCACCCCTCCACTTT. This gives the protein CASSTDRARNSPLHF.

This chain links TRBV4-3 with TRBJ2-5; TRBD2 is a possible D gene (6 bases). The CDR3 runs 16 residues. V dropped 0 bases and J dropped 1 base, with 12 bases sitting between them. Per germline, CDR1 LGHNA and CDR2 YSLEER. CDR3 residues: CASSQDGRGTQETQYF. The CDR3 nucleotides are TGCGCCAGCAGCCAAGATGGGCGGGGAACCCAAGAGACCCAGTACTTC.

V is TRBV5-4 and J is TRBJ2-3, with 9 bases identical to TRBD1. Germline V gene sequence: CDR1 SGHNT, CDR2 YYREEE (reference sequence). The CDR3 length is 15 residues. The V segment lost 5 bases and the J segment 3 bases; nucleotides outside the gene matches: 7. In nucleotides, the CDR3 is TGTGCCAGCAGTTCCGGGACAGGGTTGACAGATACGCAGTATTTT. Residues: CASSSGTGLTDTQYF.

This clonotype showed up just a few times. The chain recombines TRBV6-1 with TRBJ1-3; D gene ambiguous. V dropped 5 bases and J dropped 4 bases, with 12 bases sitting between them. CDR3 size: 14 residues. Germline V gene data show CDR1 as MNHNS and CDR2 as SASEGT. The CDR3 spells CASSTTWSGNTIYF. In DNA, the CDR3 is TGTGCCAGCAGTACCACCTGGTCAGGAAACACCATATATTTT.

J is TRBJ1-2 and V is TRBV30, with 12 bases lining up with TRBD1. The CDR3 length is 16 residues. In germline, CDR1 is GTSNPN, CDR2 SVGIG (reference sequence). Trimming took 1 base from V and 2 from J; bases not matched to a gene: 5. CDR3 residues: CAWSAQGQGANYGYTF. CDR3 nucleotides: TGTGCCTGGAGTGCACAGGGACAGGGGGCAAACTATGGCTACACCTTC.

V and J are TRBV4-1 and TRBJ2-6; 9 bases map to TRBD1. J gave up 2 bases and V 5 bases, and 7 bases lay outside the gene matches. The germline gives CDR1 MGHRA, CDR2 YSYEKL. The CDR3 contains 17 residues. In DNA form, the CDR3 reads TGCGCCAGCAGCAATGGACAGGGGTTCGCTGGGGCCAACGTCCTGACTTTC. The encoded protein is CASSNGQGFAGANVLTF.